This T cell receptor (beta chain) was sequenced in a study of blood T cell repertoires in COVID-19. For the study at large: PBMCs, B-cell-depleted T cells, or T cells provided the cDNA or gDNA that made up the material.

The table lists this clone with many counts. Profiling relied on immunoSEQ multiplex PCR, and the TCRdb table lists in-frame clones only, not all of them. The sample lists some 150,000 clones, about 80% occurring once. V lost 5 bases, J lost 4 bases, and 11 bases lay in between. Germline assignment: CDR1 LNHDA and CDR2 SQIVND (reference sequence). CDR3 size: 13 residues. The sample taken for sequencing was peripheral blood. This TCR was sampled from a human donor with acute or convalescent COVID-19. The donor label of this sample is uncertain. The V and J genes are TRBV19 and TRBJ1-2; D is ambiguous. The CDR3 loop is CASSSGDFYGYTF. The CDR3 DNA follows: TGTGCCAGTAGTTCCGGGGATTTCTATGGCTACACCTTC.